In its sample, the clone carrying this T cell receptor beta chain was seen a few times. The target antigen is unknown. The data were taken from a study of a mutant IDH1 vaccine in newly diagnosed glioma. Background on the study: Of treated patients, approximately 62% were men and about 38% women, averaging 40.4 years.

The repertoire was sequenced with immunoSEQ multiplex PCR; TCRdb's copy has only in-frame clones and lacks some. The sample lists about 94,000 clones; under 90% were seen once. Whole-study findings and limits: Evidence of vaccine-induced immune responses was documented in 85% to 95% of patients.

Documented time point: week 47, end of study. Topical imiquimod accompanied each vaccine dose, which consisted of 300 ug of mutant IDH1 20-mer peptide. Each astrocytoma in the donors was new, WHO grade 3 or 4, IDH1-mutant and ATRX-lost. Germline-derived CDR1 and CDR2 are SGHTA and FQGNSA. Trimming took off 5 bases at V and 7 bases at J, with 14 bases between the two ends. This CDR3 contains 13 residues. The receptor's source is a woman aged 45-65 years with glioma. Specimen: PBMCs, collected from a glioma patient whose treatment included an IDH1 peptide vaccine. J is TRBJ1-1 and V is TRBV7-2; tentative D call: TRBD1 (6 bases). DNA for the CDR3: TGTGCCAGCAGCCCCGACAGGAATCTTGAAGCTTTCTTT. Its translation is CASSPDRNLEAFF.